A selection of T cell receptor beta chains follows, all from one sample in a study of T-cell memory formation after mild COVID-19. TCRdb re-called the 5' RACE reads with MiXCR, one entry per CDR3 protein. The sample includes 95,000 to 110,000 distinct CDR3 sequences, 14% of them seen just once. The sequenced sample consisted of PBMCs or a T cell subset sorted from them (not recorded which). Receptors originate from a man aged 18 to 30 who had mild COVID-19 (a few samples of this study predate the infection). Cell type and time point are not known. Both conserved end residues are part of each CDR3. D genes are given only for firm matches. Some rows mark clone size as missing; the rest say once, few, many or name a class of expanded clone.

clone size: many; D gene: NA; J gene: TRBJ2-1; V gene: TRBV24-1; CDR3 protein: CATSEEQGSPYNEQFF; CDR3 DNA: TGTGCCACCAGTGAAGAACAGGGCAGCCCCTACAATGAGCAGTTCTTC
clone size: few; D gene: NA; J gene: TRBJ1-1; V gene: TRBV12-3/TRBV12-4; CDR3 protein: CASSYGQGWYTNTEAFF; CDR3 DNA: TGTGCCAGCAGTTATGGGCAGGGGTGGTATACGAACACTGAAGCTTTCTTT
clone size: few; D gene: TRBD1; J gene: TRBJ1-2; V gene: TRBV13; CDR3 protein: CASSPTGGEANYGYTF; CDR3 DNA: TGTGCCAGCAGCCCGACAGGGGGGGAAGCTAACTATGGCTACACCTTC
clone size: NA; D gene: TRBD1; J gene: TRBJ2-3; V gene: TRBV12-3/TRBV12-4; CDR3 protein: CASSSRTDRAVTDTQYF; CDR3 DNA: TGTGCCAGCAGTTCCCGGACGGACAGGGCCGTAACCGATACGCAGTATTTT
clone size: NA; D gene: NA; J gene: TRBJ1-2; V gene: TRBV12-3/TRBV12-4; CDR3 protein: CASSPAGISNYGYTF; CDR3 DNA: TGTGCCAGCAGCCCTGCAGGGATCAGTAACTATGGCTACACCTTC
clone size: NA; D gene: NA; J gene: TRBJ1-1; V gene: TRBV12-3/TRBV12-4; CDR3 protein: CASSPAWNTEAFF; CDR3 DNA: TGTGCCAGCAGTCCTGCTTGGAACACTGAAGCTTTCTTT
clone size: NA; D gene: NA; J gene: TRBJ1-1; V gene: TRBV10-3; CDR3 protein: CAISEGTNTEAFF; CDR3 DNA: TGTGCCATCAGCGAGGGTACGAACACTGAAGCTTTCTTT
clone size: NA; D gene: NA; J gene: TRBJ2-5; V gene: TRBV19; CDR3 protein: CASSIISGETQYF; CDR3 DNA: TGTGCCAGTAGTATAATCAGTGGGGAGACCCAGTACTTC
clone size: NA; D gene: TRBD2; J gene: TRBJ2-1; V gene: TRBV12-3/TRBV12-4; CDR3 protein: CASSLQSGGENEQFF; CDR3 DNA: TGTGCCAGCAGTTTACAAAGCGGGGGGGAGAATGAGCAGTTCTTC
clone size: once; D gene: NA; J gene: TRBJ1-2; V gene: TRBV7-9; CDR3 protein: CASSLAATEHYGYTF; CDR3 DNA: TGTGCCAGCAGCTTAGCGGCGACAGAACACTATGGCTACACCTTC